This T cell receptor beta chain came from a study of control samples from healthy donors and cancer patients. The V gene's germline CDR1 is SGHTA and CDR2 FQGNSA. Trimming stripped 3 bases from V and 5 bases from J, with 13 bases between. The CDR3 length is 14 residues. The protocol was immunoSEQ multiplex PCR, while the TCRdb copy is restricted to in-frame clones and leaves out a portion. Of over 150,000 clones in the sample, approximately 92% are singletons; the top ten hold roughly 1.6%. The TCR originated in a man aged 18 to 35 in good health. The rearrangement uses TRBV7-2 and TRBJ2-5; weak D call: TRBD1 (5 bases). The sequencing input was blood. CDR3 sequence (DNA): TGTGCCAGCAGCTTTATAGGGGTACAGGAGACCCAGTACTTC. Amino acid sequence: CASSFIGVQETQYF.